This T cell receptor (beta chain) is from a study of T cells in Graves' hyperthyroidism and ophthalmopathy. Broader study findings: Researchers found most expanded thyroid clonotypes above 0.001 in blood as well. The model identified upcoming ophthalmopathy a median approximately seven months ahead of onset.

With 4 bases clipped from V and 0 bases from J, the junction kept 4 bases outside the gene matches. Germline loops: CDR1 SNHLY, CDR2 FYNNEI. There are 17 residues in the CDR3. In this sample, this clonotype turned up many times. Antigen: not known. Recently diagnosed hyperthyroidism of less than 2 months' duration affected patients aged 18 to 65. Criteria for exclusion of patients were uncontrolled infection, other autoimmune disease, pregnancy or lactation. Researchers took RNA transcripts and amplified the TCR beta CDR3 regions from them. First-round RT-PCR targeting the TCR CDR3 was performed with the HTBI primer set. TCRdb processed the multiplex PCR reads anew with MiXCR; each CDR3 protein has one entry. The table shows roughly 740,000 distinct CDR3 sequences, with roughly 15% occurring only once.

The chain has TRBV2 and TRBJ2-1, with TRBD2 matching over 12 bases. The sequence came from a man younger than 35 with Graves' hyperthyroidism. Sequencing was performed on blood. The CDR3 DNA is TGTGCCAGCAGTGGAGGACTAGCGGGATTCTCCTACAATGAGCAGTTCTTC. This translates into CASSGGLAGFSYNEQFF.